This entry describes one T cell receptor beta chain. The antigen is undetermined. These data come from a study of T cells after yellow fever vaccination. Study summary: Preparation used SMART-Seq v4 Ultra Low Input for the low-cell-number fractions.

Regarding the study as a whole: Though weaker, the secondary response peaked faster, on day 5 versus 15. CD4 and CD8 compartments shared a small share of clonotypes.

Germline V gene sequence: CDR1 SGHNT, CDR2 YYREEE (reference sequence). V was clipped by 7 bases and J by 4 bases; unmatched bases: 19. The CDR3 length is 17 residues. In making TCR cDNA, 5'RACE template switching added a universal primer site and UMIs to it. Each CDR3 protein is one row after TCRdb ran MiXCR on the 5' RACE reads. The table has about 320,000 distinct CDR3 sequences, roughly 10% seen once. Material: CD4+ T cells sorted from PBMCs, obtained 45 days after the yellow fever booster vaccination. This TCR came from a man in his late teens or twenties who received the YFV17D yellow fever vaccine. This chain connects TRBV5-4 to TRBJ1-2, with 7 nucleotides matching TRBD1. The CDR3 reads CASSLGDRARSAYGYTF. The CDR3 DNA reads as TGTGCCAGCTCCTTAGGTGACAGGGCCCGCTCTGCCTATGGCTACACCTTC.